These T cell receptor beta chains were read from a single sample in a study of T cell responses to AZD1222 COVID-19 vaccine. The data were produced by immunoSEQ multiplex PCR, yet TCRdb's version contains in-frame clones alone and is incomplete. Among 100,000 to 130,000 clones listed, roughly 89% were seen once. Specimen: peripheral blood, collected on day 0 of AZD1222 vaccination. These receptors were taken from an adult in good health. CDR3s include the opening cysteine and the closing phenylalanine or tryptophan. Fields, in order: V gene, D gene, clone size, J gene, CDR3 protein, CDR3 DNA. A D gene is named only where the DNA matches it firmly. Part of the rows lack a size; the others show once, few, many or a class for expanded clones.

TRBV5-1	NA	NA	TRBJ2-3	CASSLGISARDTQYF	TGCGCCAGCAGCTTGGGTATCTCCGCTCGGGATACGCAGTATTTT
TRBV6-2/TRBV6-3	NA	NA	TRBJ2-7	CASSYPATGGDSYEQYF	TGTGCCAGCAGTTACCCAGCTACAGGGGGGGACTCCTACGAGCAGTACTTC
TRBV2	NA	few	TRBJ1-5	CASMAASNQPQHF	TGTGCCAGCATGGCGGCAAGCAATCAGCCCCAGCATTTT
TRBV15	TRBD1	NA	TRBJ1-2	CATSRSGTGSGYTF	TGTGCCACCAGCAGAAGCGGGACAGGCTCTGGCTACACCTTC
TRBV3-1/TRBV3-2	NA	NA	TRBJ1-6	CASSQGFKGGLNSPLHF	TGTGCCAGCAGCCAAGGGTTCAAAGGGGGGCTTAATTCACCCCTCCACTTT
TRBV6-1	NA	NA	TRBJ2-6	CASSASPGYGANVLTF	TGTGCCAGCAGTGCCTCGCCTGGATATGGGGCCAACGTCCTGACTTTC
TRBV3-1/TRBV3-2	NA	once	TRBJ1-2	CASSPRTGTRVSGYTF	TGTGCCAGCAGCCCGAGAACCGGGACAAGGGTTAGTGGCTACACCTTC
TRBV2	NA	NA	TRBJ2-1	CASSDLQGSYNEQFF	TGTGCCAGCAGTGACTTACAGGGTTCCTACAATGAGCAGTTCTTC
TRBV7-3	NA	NA	TRBJ1-1	CASSLTTIAEAFF	TGTGCCAGCAGCCTGACTACTATAGCCGAAGCTTTCTTT
TRBV19	NA	NA	TRBJ1-5	CASSTHGRGSSNQPQHF	TGTGCCAGTAGTACCCACGGTAGGGGGTCGAGCAATCAGCCCCAGCATTTT
TRBV25-1	NA	NA	TRBJ1-2	CASSGGVRYYGYTF	TGTGCCAGCAGTGGCGGGGTCCGATACTATGGCTACACCTTC
TRBV5-4	NA	once	TRBJ1-1	CASSLVGRAMEGAFF	TGTGCCAGCAGCTTGGTTGGCAGGGCAATGGAGGGAGCTTTCTTT
TRBV13	TRBD1	NA	TRBJ1-3	CASSSRDREGAGNTIYF	TGTGCCAGCAGCTCCCGGGACAGGGAGGGGGCTGGAAACACCATATATTTT
TRBV11-1	NA	once	TRBJ2-1	CASAVWGGNEQFF	TGTGCCAGCGCCGTGTGGGGTGGGAATGAGCAGTTCTTC
TRBV29-1	TRBD1	NA	TRBJ2-1	CSAARTGSIEQFF	TGCAGCGCCGCGAGGACAGGTTCCATTGAGCAGTTCTTC
TRBV20-1	TRBD1	NA	TRBJ1-1	CSARGDSEAFF	TGCAGTGCTAGAGGGGACAGTGAAGCTTTCTTT
TRBV9	NA	NA	TRBJ2-6	CASSDSPGANVLTF	TGTGCCAGCAGCGATTCCCCTGGGGCCAACGTCCTGACTTTC
TRBV7-2	TRBD1	NA	TRBJ1-4	CASSLQGQINEKLFF	TGTGCCAGCAGCTTGCAGGGACAGATTAATGAAAAACTGTTTTTT
TRBV5-8	TRBD1	NA	TRBJ2-7	CASSFDRGIDEQYF	TGTGCCAGCAGCTTTGACAGGGGAATCGACGAGCAGTACTTC
TRBV7-2	NA	few	TRBJ1-5	CASSLGAQGARGNQPQHF	TGTGCCAGCAGCTTAGGGGCACAGGGAGCAAGAGGCAATCAGCCCCAGCATTTT
TRBV5-4	NA	NA	TRBJ2-5	CASSLGSNQETQYF	TGTGCCAGCAGCCTGGGCTCTAATCAAGAGACCCAGTACTTC
TRBV27	NA	NA	TRBJ2-2	CASSWNTANTGELFF	TGTGCCAGCAGTTGGAACACCGCGAACACCGGGGAGCTGTTTTTT
TRBV5-1	NA	NA	TRBJ2-2	CASSLGGAQVLTGELFF	TGCGCCAGCAGCCTAGGGGGGGCTCAGGTTTTGACCGGGGAGCTGTTTTTT
TRBV7-9	NA	NA	TRBJ2-7	CASSFSGATGSEQYF	TGTGCCAGCAGCTTCTCTGGGGCGACCGGATCCGAGCAGTACTTC
TRBV4-3	NA	NA	TRBJ1-1	CASSQSPQTGLEAFF	TGCGCCAGCAGCCAATCTCCGCAGACCGGCCTGGAAGCTTTCTTT
TRBV3-1/TRBV3-2	NA	few	TRBJ2-7	CASSQAPSRQSFSYEQYF	TGTGCCAGCAGCCAAGCCCCGTCTAGGCAGAGTTTCTCCTACGAGCAGTACTTC
TRBV11-2	NA	NA	TRBJ1-3	CASSFYGVGNTIYF	TGTGCCAGCAGCTTTTATGGGGTCGGAAACACCATATATTTT
TRBV5-1	NA	few	TRBJ1-2	CASSTGQGTTGGYTF	TGCGCCAGCAGCACCGGACAAGGGACCACAGGAGGCTACACCTTC
TRBV3-1/TRBV3-2	NA	NA	TRBJ2-1	CASSNGGYEQFF	TGTGCCAGCAGTAATGGGGGCTATGAGCAGTTCTTC
TRBV30	NA	once	TRBJ1-1	CAWSVRPEAFF	TGTGCCTGGAGTGTACGTCCCGAAGCTTTCTTT
TRBV3-1/TRBV3-2	TRBD1	NA	TRBJ2-5	CASSQNNPMGTGGQETQYF	TGTGCCAGCAGCCAAAACAACCCCATGGGGACAGGGGGACAAGAGACCCAGTACTTC
TRBV2	TRBD1	NA	TRBJ1-6	CASSDDRASSPLHF	TGTGCCAGCAGTGACGACAGGGCATCTTCACCCCTCCACTTT
TRBV19	NA	once	TRBJ2-7	CASSSRDIMYEQYF	TGTGCCAGTAGTAGCCGGGACATCATGTACGAGCAGTACTTC
TRBV4-2	NA	NA	TRBJ2-6	CASSQGQLERGANVLTF	TGTGCCAGCAGCCAAGGACAGCTGGAGCGTGGGGCCAACGTCCTGACTTTC